Each of the 8 T cell receptor beta chains below was sequenced from the same sample in a study of T-cell reconstitution after alpha-beta-depleted transplantation in children (dated by TCRdb to the mid-2010s). Read against the paper, the sample's treatment or condition label means: allogeneic hematopoietic cell transplantation with graft depleted of TCRalphabeta T cells and CD19 B cells. Library method: PCR. The sequencing machine was an Illumina HiSeq 2500. To normalize quantification of the TCRbeta repertoire, the TCR libraries were built with molecular barcoding that relied on unique molecular identifiers. Clones were called with MiXCR by TCRdb after fastp trimmed the public reads at Q25, and only in-frame beta chains were retained. A single entry per CDR3 protein holds the most common genes and DNA from its merged rows. Recorded for this sample are 100,000 to 120,000 distinct CDR3 sequences; around 6.4% of them occurred a single time. Approximately 25% of the sample goes to the ten largest clones.

The sample was PBMCs, mostly from graft donor cells, taken 360 days after TCRalphabeta/CD19-depleted stem cell transplant. These receptors all stem from a male patient aged 2-15 years who had a stem cell transplant for acute lymphoblastic leukemia, so the T cells may come from the graft donor.

The chain recombines TRBV7-9 with TRBJ1-1; 12 positions match TRBD1. Per germline, CDR1 SEHNR and CDR2 FQNEAQ (reference sequence). The CDR3 consists of 17 residues. V shed 6 bases and J 1 base; nucleotides not matched to a gene: 9. CDR3 DNA sequence: TGTGCCAGCAGATCCGGGACAGGGGGCGCCCCGAACACTGAAGCTTTCTTT. It yields the protein CASRSGTGGAPNTEAFF.

The gene calls are TRBV20-1 and TRBJ1-1; 7 bases are a match to TRBD1. The ends lost 6 bases at V and 6 bases at J; junction bases unmatched: 19. Germline V CDR1 and CDR2: DFQATT, SNEGSKA (reference sequence). The CDR3 is 16 amino acids. The CDR3 region is CSARPRGRFGSAEAFF. The DNA for the CDR3 is TGCAGTGCCAGGCCGAGGGGGCGCTTTGGGTCCGCTGAAGCTTTCTTT.

This clonotype showed up many times. The gene calls are TRBV4-3 and TRBJ2-2; D gene uncertain. In germline, CDR1 is LGHNA, CDR2 YSLEER. The CDR3 consists of 13 residues. With 1 base removed from V and 6 bases from J, the gap between germline ends came to 6 bases. The DNA of the CDR3 is TGCGCCAGCAGCCAAGGGTCCGCCGGGGAGCTGTTTTTT. As protein: CASSQGSAGELFF.

This clonotype has only a few counts. The DNA for the CDR3 is TGTGCCAGCAGCAAAGAAATAGGACACACTGCCTACGAGCAGTACTTC. Its translation: CASSKEIGHTAYEQYF. The V call is TRBV21-1, the J call TRBJ2-7; TRBD1 is the table's D call and was not checked against the DNA. TRBV21-1 is classified as a pseudogene. The CDR3 is 16 residues long.

Many counts were recorded for this clonotype. The chain recombines TRBV28 with TRBJ2-3; 10 bases are shared with TRBD2. This CDR3 comprises 15 residues. CDR1 is MDHEN, CDR2 SYDVKM, per germline. After removal of 2 bases from V and 6 bases from J, the junction contained 5 bases not matched to a gene. The CDR3 loop reads CASSLSLAGVDTQYF. The CDR3 DNA reads TGTGCCAGCAGTTTAAGTCTAGCGGGAGTGGATACGCAGTATTTT.

This clonotype was found many times. The chain uses TRBV6-2 or TRBV6-3 and TRBJ2-5; 7 bases line up with TRBD2. The germline V gene has CDR1 MNHEY and CDR2 SVGEGT. The CDR3 covers 15 residues. The ends lost 4 bases at V and 4 bases at J; junction bases unmatched: 9. The CDR3 DNA sequence: TGTGCCAGCAGTTTCGGCCGGACTAGTGGAGAGACCCAGTACTTC. It codes for CASSFGRTSGETQYF.

This clonotype appeared a few times. The J gene is TRBJ2-1, the V gene TRBV28; 8 bases are shared with TRBD1. The CDR3 length is 13 residues. J was trimmed by 6 bases and V by 10 bases; bases with no gene match: 8. The germline V gene has CDR1 MDHEN and CDR2 SYDVKM. Here the CDR3 DNA reads TGTGCCACCAGGGACAGGCCCGGCAATGAGCAGTTCTTC. It encodes CATRDRPGNEQFF.

In its sample, this clonotype was seen many times. This chain links TRBV15 with TRBJ1-1, with 7 bases matching TRBD1. V shed 4 bases and J 1 base; nucleotides not matched to a gene: 6. The germline CDR1 and CDR2 sequences are LNHNV and YYDKDF (reference sequence). CDR3 length: 15 residues. The CDR3: CATSTGDRPNTEAFF. In nucleotides, the CDR3 is TGTGCCACCAGCACTGGGGACAGACCGAACACTGAAGCTTTCTTT.